A selection of T cell receptor beta chains follows, all from one sample in a study of response to subunit inactivated influenza vaccine. Each CDR3 protein gets one entry after TCRdb re-called the RT-PCR reads with MiXCR. Of about 500,000 distinct CDR3 sequences in the sample, 16% were seen once. The material sequenced was CD4+ T cells sorted from PBMCs, taken 23 to 25 months after vaccination. The receptor set was obtained from a man between 50 and 69 years old who received an inactivated influenza vaccine. The conserved cysteine and the conserved F or W are not part of the CDR3 here. Some rows have no size entry. The others give once, few or many, or a class for an expanded clone.

V gene | clone size | CDR3 length | CDR3 protein
TRBV12-3/TRBV12-4 | few | 14 | ASSLLGRGLDYGYT
TRBV20-1 | few | 11 | SARVDSTDTQY
TRBV20-1 | - | 12 | SARAPGGNQPQH
TRBV12-3/TRBV12-4 | few | 12 | ASSFGALSGEAF
TRBV6-1 | - | 12 | ASSEAKHKETQY
TRBV20-1 | few | 9 | SGTGAYGYT
TRBV20-1 | - | 16 | SARDWIGAGKLNTEAF
TRBV4-1 | few | 15 | ASSQEELGRGTDTQY
TRBV29-1 | few | 12 | SVGGGFAYNEQF
TRBV20-1 | - | 12 | SARDLKGGKRTC
TRBV28 | many | 13 | ASSLDSGGINGYT